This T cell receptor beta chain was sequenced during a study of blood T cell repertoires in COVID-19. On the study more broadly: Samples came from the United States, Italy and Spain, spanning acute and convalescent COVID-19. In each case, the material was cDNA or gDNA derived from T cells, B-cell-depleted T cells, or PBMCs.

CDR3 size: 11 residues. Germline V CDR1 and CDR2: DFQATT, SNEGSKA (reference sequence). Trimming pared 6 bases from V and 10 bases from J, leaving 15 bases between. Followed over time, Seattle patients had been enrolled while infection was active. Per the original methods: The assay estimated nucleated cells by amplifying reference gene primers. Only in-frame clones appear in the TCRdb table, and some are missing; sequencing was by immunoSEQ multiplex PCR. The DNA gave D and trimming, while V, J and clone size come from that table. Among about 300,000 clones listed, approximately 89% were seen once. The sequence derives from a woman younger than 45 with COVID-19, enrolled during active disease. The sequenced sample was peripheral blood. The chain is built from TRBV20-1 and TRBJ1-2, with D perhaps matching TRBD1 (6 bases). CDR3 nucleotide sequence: TGCAGTGCCGGACAGAATGCTAACTACACCTTC. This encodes CSAGQNANYTF.